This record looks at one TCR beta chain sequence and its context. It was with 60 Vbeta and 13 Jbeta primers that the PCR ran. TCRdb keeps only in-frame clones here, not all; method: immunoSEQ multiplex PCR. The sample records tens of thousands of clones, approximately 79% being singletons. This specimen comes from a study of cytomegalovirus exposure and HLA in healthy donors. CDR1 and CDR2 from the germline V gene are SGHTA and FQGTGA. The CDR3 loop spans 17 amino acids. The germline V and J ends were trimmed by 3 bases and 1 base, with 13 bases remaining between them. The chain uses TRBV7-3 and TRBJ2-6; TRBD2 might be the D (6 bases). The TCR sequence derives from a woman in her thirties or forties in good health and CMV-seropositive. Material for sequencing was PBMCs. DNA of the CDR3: TGTGCCAGCAGCTTGTTGGGGGGTGGGTCTGGGGCCAACGTCCTGACTTTC. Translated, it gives CASSLLGGGSGANVLTF. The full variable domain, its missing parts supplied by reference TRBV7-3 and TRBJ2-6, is GAGVSQTPSNKVTEKGKYVELRCDPISGHTALYWYRQSLGQGPEFLIYFQGTGAADDSGLPNDRFFAVRPEGSVSTLKIQRTERGDSAVYLCASSLLGGGSGANVLTFGAGSRLTVL.